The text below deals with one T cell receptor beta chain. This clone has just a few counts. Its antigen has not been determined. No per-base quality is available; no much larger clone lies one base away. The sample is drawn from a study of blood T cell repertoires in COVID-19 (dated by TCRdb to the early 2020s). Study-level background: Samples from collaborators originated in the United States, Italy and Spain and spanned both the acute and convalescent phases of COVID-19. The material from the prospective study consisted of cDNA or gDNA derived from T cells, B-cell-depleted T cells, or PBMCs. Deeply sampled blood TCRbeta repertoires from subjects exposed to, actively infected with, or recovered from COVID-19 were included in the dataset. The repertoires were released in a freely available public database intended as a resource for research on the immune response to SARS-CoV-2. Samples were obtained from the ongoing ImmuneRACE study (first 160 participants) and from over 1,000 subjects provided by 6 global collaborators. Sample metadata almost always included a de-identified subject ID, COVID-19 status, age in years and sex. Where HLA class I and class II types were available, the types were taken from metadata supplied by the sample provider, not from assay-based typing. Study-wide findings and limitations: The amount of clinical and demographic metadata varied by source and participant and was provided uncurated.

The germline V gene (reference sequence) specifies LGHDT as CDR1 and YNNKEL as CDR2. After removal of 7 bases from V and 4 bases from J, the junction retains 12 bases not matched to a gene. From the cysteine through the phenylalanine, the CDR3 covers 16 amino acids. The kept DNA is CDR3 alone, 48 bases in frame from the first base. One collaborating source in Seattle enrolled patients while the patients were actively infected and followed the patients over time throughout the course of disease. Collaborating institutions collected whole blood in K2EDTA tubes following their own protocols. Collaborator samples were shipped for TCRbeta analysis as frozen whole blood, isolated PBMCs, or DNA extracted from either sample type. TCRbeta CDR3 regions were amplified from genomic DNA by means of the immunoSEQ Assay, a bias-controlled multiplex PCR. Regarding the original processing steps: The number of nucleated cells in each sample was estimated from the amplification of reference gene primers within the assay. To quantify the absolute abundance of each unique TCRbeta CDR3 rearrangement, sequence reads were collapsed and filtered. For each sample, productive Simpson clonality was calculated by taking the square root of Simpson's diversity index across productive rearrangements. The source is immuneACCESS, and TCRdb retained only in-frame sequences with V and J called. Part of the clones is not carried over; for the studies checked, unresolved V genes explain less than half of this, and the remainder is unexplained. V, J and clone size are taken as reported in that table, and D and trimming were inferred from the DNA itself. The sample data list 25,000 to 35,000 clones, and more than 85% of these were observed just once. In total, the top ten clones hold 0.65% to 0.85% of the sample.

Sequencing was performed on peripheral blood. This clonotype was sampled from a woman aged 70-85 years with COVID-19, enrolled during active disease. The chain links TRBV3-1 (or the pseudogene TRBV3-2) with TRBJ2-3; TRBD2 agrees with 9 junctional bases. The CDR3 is CASTLRASGTADTQYF. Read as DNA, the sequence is TGTGCCAGCACGCTACGGGCTAGCGGGACCGCAGATACGCAGTATTTT.